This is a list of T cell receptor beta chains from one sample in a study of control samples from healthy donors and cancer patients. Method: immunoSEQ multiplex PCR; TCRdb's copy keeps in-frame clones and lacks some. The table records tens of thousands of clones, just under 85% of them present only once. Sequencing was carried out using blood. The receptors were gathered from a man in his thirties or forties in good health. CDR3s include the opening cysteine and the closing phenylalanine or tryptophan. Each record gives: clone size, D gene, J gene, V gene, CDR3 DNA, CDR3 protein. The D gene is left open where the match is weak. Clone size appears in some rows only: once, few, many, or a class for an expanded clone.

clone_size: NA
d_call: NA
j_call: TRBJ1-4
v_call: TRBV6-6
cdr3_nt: TGTGCCAGCAGCCAACCGGGCTCGGGAAAACTGTTTTTT
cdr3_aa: CASSQPGSGKLFF

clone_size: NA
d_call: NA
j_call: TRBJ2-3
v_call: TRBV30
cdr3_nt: TGTGCCTGGAGCCAAGGACTATCGAAACAGTATTTT
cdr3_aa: CAWSQGLSKQYF

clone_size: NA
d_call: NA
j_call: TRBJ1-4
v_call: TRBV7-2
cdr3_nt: TGTGCCAGCAGCCTCACCCAACATAATGAAAAACTGTTTTTT
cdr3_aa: CASSLTQHNEKLFF

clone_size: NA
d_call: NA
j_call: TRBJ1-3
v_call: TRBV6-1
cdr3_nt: TGTGCCAGCAGAGAGGGGGGTGGTAATGGAAACACCATATATTTT
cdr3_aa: CASREGGGNGNTIYF

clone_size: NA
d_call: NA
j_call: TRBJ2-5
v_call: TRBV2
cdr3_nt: TGTGCCAGCAGTGAATTGGCAGGGGCTGGGGAGACCCAGTACTTC
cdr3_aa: CASSELAGAGETQYF

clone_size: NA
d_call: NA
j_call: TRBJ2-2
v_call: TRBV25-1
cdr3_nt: TGTGCCAGCAGTGCACAGGGTCACGGGGAGCTGTTTTTT
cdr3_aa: CASSAQGHGELFF

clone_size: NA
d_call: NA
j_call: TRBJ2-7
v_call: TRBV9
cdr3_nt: TGTGCCAGCAGCAGGGGGACTACCTACGAGCAGTACTTC
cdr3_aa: CASSRGTTYEQYF

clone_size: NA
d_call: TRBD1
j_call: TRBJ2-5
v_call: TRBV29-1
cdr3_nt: TGCAGCTCCCGACAGGGGAAAGAGACCCAGTACTTC
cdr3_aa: CSSRQGKETQYF

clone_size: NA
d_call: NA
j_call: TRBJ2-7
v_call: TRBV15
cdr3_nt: TGTGCCACCAGCAGAGACAGGACTGCGAGCTCCTACGAGCAGTACTTC
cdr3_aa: CATSRDRTASSYEQYF

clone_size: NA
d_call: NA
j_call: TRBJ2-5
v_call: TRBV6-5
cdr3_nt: TGTGCCAGCAGTTACTCGTGGAGCGGAGAGACCCAGTACTTC
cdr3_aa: CASSYSWSGETQYF

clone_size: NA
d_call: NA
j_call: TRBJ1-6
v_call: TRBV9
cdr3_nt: TGTGCCAGCAGCGCCGTACAGAATTCACCCCTCCACTTT
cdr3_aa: CASSAVQNSPLHF

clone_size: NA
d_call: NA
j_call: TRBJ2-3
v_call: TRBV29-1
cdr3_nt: TGCAGCGTTAACGGGAACACAGATACGCAGTATTTT
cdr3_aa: CSVNGNTDTQYF

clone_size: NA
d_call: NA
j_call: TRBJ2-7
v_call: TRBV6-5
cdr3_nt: TGTGCCAGCAGTAACTCACAGGGAAGAGCGTCGTACGAGCAGTACTTC
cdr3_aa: CASSNSQGRASYEQYF

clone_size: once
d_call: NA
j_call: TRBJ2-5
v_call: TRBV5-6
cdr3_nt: TGTGCCAGCGGTCGGGCGGGCCAAGAGACCCAGTACTTC
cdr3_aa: CASGRAGQETQYF

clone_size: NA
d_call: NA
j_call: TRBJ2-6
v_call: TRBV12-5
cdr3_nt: TGTGCTAGCTCCAGGACAGTGTTGTCTGGGGCCAACGTCCTGACTTTC
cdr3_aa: CASSRTVLSGANVLTF

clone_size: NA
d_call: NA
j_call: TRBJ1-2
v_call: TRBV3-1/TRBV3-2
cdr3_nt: TGTGCCAGCAGTCCTCTAGGGACGGGGGGCTACACCTTC
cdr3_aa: CASSPLGTGGYTF

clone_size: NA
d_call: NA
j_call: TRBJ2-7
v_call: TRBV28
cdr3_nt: TGTGCCAGCAGTTTACGGGCGCCCTACGAGCAGTACTTC
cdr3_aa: CASSLRAPYEQYF

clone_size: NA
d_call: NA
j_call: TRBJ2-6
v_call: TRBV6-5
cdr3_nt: TGTGCCAGCAGTAGGGGGTTCGGGGCCAACGTCCTGACTTTC
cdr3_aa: CASSRGFGANVLTF

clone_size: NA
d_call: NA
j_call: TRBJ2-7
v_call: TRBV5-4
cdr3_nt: TGTGCCAGCAGCCGGTGGGGTTTTTTAGACGAGCAGTACTTC
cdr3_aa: CASSRWGFLDEQYF

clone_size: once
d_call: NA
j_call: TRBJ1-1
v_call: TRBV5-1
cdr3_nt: TGCGCCAGCAGCTTGGACAGCGGATACACTGAAGCTTTCTTT
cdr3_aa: CASSLDSGYTEAFF

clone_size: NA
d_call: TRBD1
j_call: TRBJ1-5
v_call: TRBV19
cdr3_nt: TGTGCCAGTAGTATCCCCACAGGGGGCGCGAAACAGCCCCAGCATTTT
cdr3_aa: CASSIPTGGAKQPQHF

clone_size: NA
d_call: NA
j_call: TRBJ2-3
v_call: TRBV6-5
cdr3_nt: TGTGCCAGCAGTTACAACGTGATTACAGATACGCAGTATTTT
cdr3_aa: CASSYNVITDTQYF

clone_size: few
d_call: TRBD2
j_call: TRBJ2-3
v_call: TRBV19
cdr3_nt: TGTGCCAGTAGTGTAGCGGGGGGGCTCGATACGCAGTATTTT
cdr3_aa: CASSVAGGLDTQYF

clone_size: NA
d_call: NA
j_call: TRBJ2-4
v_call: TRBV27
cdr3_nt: TGTGCCAGCAGTTTAGTCGGAGGGGTGGACAAAAACATTCAGTACTTC
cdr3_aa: CASSLVGGVDKNIQYF

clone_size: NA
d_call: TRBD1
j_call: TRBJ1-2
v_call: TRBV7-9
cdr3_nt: TGTGCCAGCAGCCCCGCAGGGGGCCCCGTTGGCTATGGCTACACCTTC
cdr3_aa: CASSPAGGPVGYGYTF

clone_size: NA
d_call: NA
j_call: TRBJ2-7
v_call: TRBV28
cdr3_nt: TGTGCCAGCCTAGGTGGATACGAGCAGTACTTC
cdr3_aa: CASLGGYEQYF

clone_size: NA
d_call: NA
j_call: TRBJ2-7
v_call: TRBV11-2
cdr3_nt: TGTGCCAGCAGCTTAGGTGGGGCCTCGTACGAGCAGTACTTC
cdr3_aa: CASSLGGASYEQYF

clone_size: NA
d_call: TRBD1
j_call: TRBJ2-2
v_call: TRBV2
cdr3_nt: TGTGCCAGCAGTAAACAGGGGCGGAACACCGGGGAGCTGTTTTTT
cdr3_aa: CASSKQGRNTGELFF

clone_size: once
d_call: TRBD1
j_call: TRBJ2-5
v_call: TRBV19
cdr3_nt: TGTGCCAGTAGTGAGACAGGGGCTTGGGAGACCCAGTACTTC
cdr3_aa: CASSETGAWETQYF

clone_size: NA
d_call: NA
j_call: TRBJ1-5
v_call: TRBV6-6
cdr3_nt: TGTGCCAGTGTAAACTCTCAGGGAACCTACAATCAGCCCCAGCATTTT
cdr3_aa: CASVNSQGTYNQPQHF

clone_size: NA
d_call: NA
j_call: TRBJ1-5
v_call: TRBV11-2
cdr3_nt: TGTGCCAGCAGCTTAGGCGGGGAGAGCAATCAGCCCCAGCATTTT
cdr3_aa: CASSLGGESNQPQHF

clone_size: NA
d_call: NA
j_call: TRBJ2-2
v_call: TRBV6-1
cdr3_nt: TGTGCCAGCAGTGAAGACCAAATCACCGGGGAGCTGTTTTTT
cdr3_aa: CASSEDQITGELFF

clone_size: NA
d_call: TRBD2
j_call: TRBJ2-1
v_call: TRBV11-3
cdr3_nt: TGTGCCAGCAGTACTAGCGGGGGGGCACAGAATGAGCAGTTCTTC
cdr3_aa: CASSTSGGAQNEQFF